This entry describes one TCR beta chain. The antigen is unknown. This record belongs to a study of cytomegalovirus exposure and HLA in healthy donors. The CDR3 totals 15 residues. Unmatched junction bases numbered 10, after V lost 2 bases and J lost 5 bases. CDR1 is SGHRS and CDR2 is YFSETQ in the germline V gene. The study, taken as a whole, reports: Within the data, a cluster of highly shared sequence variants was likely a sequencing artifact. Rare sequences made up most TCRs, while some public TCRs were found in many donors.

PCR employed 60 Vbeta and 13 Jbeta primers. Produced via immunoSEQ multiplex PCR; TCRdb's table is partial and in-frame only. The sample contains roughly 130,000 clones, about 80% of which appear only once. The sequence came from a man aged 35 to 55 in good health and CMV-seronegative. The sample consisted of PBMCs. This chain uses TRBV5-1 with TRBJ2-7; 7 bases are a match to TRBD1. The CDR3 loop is CASSFPRDSIDEQYF. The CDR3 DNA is TGCGCCAGCAGCTTTCCCCGGGACAGCATCGACGAGCAGTACTTC.